Presented here are 5 T cell receptor beta chains from one specimen sequenced in a study of T-cell memory formation after mild COVID-19. TCRdb re-analysed the 5' RACE reads in MiXCR, keeping a single row per CDR3 protein. Of approximately 300,000 distinct CDR3 sequences listed, approximately 16% are singletons. What was sequenced was PBMCs or a T cell subset sorted from them (not recorded which). All receptors come from a man between 18 and 29 years old who had mild COVID-19 (a few samples of this study predate the infection). Cell type and time point are not known.

In this sample, this clonotype turned up a few times. This chain uses TRBV7-9 with TRBJ2-3; D not certain. Germline V gives CDR1 SEHNR, CDR2 FQNEAQ (reference sequence). The CDR3 consists of 15 residues. The V end lost 0 bases, the J end lost 6 bases, and 13 bases lay between the germline ends. The CDR3: CASSLAMPPLDTQYF. The CDR3 region has the DNA TGTGCCAGCAGCTTAGCGATGCCCCCTTTGGATACGCAGTATTTT. The variable domain in full, with the rest retrieved from reference TRBV7-9 and TRBJ2-3, is DTGVSQNPRHKITKRGQNVTFRCDPISEHNRLYWYRQTLGQGPEFLTYFQNEAQLEKSRLLSDRFSAERPKGSFSTLEIQRTEQGDSAMYLCASSLAMPPLDTQYFGPGTRLTVL.

This clonotype has more than one count but fewer than ten. The chain carries TRBV28 and TRBJ1-1, with unresolved D. Germline assignment: CDR1 MDHEN and CDR2 SYDVKM. The CDR3 covers 12 residues. Trimming removed 1 base at V and 8 bases at J, with 8 bases between. CDR3 in amino acids: CASSLSGLEAFF. In nucleotides, the CDR3 is TGTGCCAGCAGTTTATCGGGGTTGGAAGCTTTCTTT.

This chain uses TRBV3-1 with TRBJ1-1; D possibly corresponds to TRBD1 (6 bases). The CDR3 spans 13 residues. Germline V CDR1 and CDR2: LGHDT, YNNKEL (reference sequence). V shed 5 bases and J shed 5 bases, with 12 bases lying between them. CDR3 in DNA: TGTGCCAGCAGCTTGGACAGAGAGACTGAAGCTTTCTTT. Its protein is CASSLDRETEAFF.

DNA of the CDR3: TGTGCCACCAGCAGAAGGCAGGGGGATGGGCCCCAGCATTTT. The encoded protein is CATSRRQGDGPQHF. The chain uses TRBV15 and TRBJ1-5, with TRBD1 matching over 7 bases. Germline V CDR1 and CDR2: LNHNV, YYDKDF (reference sequence). This CDR3 region has 14 residues. The V and J ends lost 2 bases and 9 bases, in that order; junction bases with no gene match: 7.

The genes are TRBV7-9 and TRBJ1-4; D gene unclear. There are 16 residues in the CDR3. The V and J ends lost 6 bases and 10 bases respectively, with 24 bases between them. Germline assignment: CDR1 SEHNR and CDR2 FQNEAQ (reference sequence). CDR3 sequence (DNA): TGTGCCAGCAGTTCGTTTGCCGGACGCCGGACGGGAAAACTGTTTTTT. Translated, it gives CASSSFAGRRTGKLFF.